Listed here are 20 T cell receptor beta chains from one sample, sequenced in a study of cytomegalovirus exposure and HLA in healthy donors. With 60 Vbeta and 13 Jbeta primers, the PCR was carried out. Here immunoSEQ multiplex PCR was the method, and the copy in TCRdb shows in-frame clones only, minus some. This table holds about 140,000 clones, 65% to 90% found once. Sequenced input: PBMCs. These receptors were taken from a female donor in good health and CMV-seronegative.

This clone was observed a few times. The CDR3 DNA reads TGTGCCAGTAGTACCATTGACAGGGCTATGTCCCCTAATCAGCCCCAGCATTTT. Protein product: CASSTIDRAMSPNQPQHF. The chain carries TRBV19 and TRBJ1-5; 7 bases are a match to TRBD1. CDR1 and CDR2 (germline): LNHDA, SQIVND (reference sequence). The J segment lost 4 bases and the V segment lost 4 bases, leaving 16 bases of the junction unmatched. The CDR3 covers 18 residues.

The CDR3 loop reads CATSRERGSWETQYF. CDR3 DNA: TGTGCCACCAGCAGAGAGAGGGGGAGTTGGGAGACCCAGTACTTC. The rearrangement uses TRBV15 and TRBJ2-5; D perhaps matches TRBD1 (6 bases). Germline V lookup: CDR1 LNHNV, CDR2 YYDKDF (reference sequence). V was trimmed by 0 bases and J by 5 bases, leaving 13 bases between them. This CDR3 region has 15 residues. Filled out from reference TRBV15 and TRBJ2-5, the complete variable domain reads DAMVIQNPRYQVTQFGKPVTLSCSQTLNHNVMYWYQQKSSQAPKLLFHYYDKDFNNEADTPDNFQSRRPNTSFCFLDIRSPGLGDTAMYLCATSRERGSWETQYFGPGTRLLVL.

The CDR3 DNA reads TGTGCCAGTACTGCGCTGGGACAGAACACCGGGGAGCTGTTTTTT. Translating it yields CASTALGQNTGELFF. The chain recombines TRBV19 with TRBJ2-2, with D tentatively TRBD1 (6 bases). Trimming took 7 bases from V and 1 from J, leaving 13 bases between them. The CDR3 has 15 residues. Germline lookup yields CDR1 LNHDA and CDR2 SQIVND (reference sequence).

A single count supports this clone. The chain couples TRBV5-1 to TRBJ2-7; a weak D match, TRBD1 (5 bases). Germline loops: CDR1 SGHRS, CDR2 YFSETQ. The germline V and J ends were trimmed by 1 base and 6 bases, with 32 bases remaining between them. The CDR3 has 20 residues. CDR3 coding DNA: TGCGCCAGCAGCTTGAGGGGAAGGGCGGAATTAGGCAGGGCCCTCTCCGAGCAGTACTTC. It encodes CASSLRGRAELGRALSEQYF. The entire variable domain, with the rest obtained from reference TRBV5-1 and TRBJ2-7, is as follows: KAGVTQTPRYLIKTRGQQVTLSCSPISGHRSVSWYQQTPGQGLQFLFEYFSETQRNKGNFPGRFSGRQFSNSRSEMNVSTLELGDSALYLCASSLRGRAELGRALSEQYFGPGTRLTVT.

As regards this clone: Other DNA sequences in the sample encode the same CDR3. The chain is built from TRBV18 and TRBJ1-5; 8 bases match TRBD1. CDR3 size: 14 residues. Germline CDR1 reads KGHSH; CDR2 reads LQKENI. J was trimmed by 4 bases and V by 2 bases; bases with no gene match: 1. CDR3 amino acids: CASSPGQGNQPQHF. The CDR3 nucleotides read TGTGCCAGCTCACCAGGACAGGGTAATCAGCCCCAGCATTTT.

V and J are TRBV28 and TRBJ2-7, with TRBD1 matching over 11 bases. Trimming cost V 1 base and J 5 bases; bases outside gene matches: 7. In germline, CDR1 is MDHEN, CDR2 SYDVKM. This CDR3 is 16 amino acids long. The CDR3 spells CASSLSRTGGRNEQYF. The CDR3, as DNA: TGTGCCAGCAGTTTATCACGGACAGGGGGCAGGAACGAGCAGTACTTC.

This clone was picked up a small number of times. The chain combines TRBV5-1 with TRBJ1-1; D uncertain. The CDR3 length is 14 residues. The V gene's germline CDR1 is SGHRS and CDR2 YFSETQ. V gave up 0 bases and J gave up 4 bases, with 10 bases separating them. This chain's CDR3 is CASSLGQAGTEAFF. In DNA form, the CDR3 reads TGCGCCAGCAGCTTGGGGCAGGCGGGCACTGAAGCTTTCTTT.

About this clone itself: Distinct nucleotide sequences in the sample also encode this CDR3. V is TRBV29-1 and J is TRBJ2-3; 8 bases match TRBD2. Looked up from germline, CDR1 is SQVTM and CDR2 is ANQGSEA. CDR3 length equals 14 residues. Losses at the gene ends were 4 bases for V and 0 bases for J; bases not matched to a gene: 3. As DNA, the CDR3 is TGCAGCGTTGGTACTAGCGGTAGCACAGATACGCAGTATTTT. Protein product: CSVGTSGSTDTQYF.

The CDR3 region is CASREAGGPQNEQYF. In DNA form, the CDR3 reads TGTGCCAGCCGGGAGGCGGGAGGGCCTCAAAACGAGCAGTACTTC. This rearrangement joins TRBV28 to TRBJ2-7; 9 bases are a match to TRBD2. Trimming cost V 8 bases and J 5 bases; bases outside gene matches: 13. The germline V gene encodes CDR1 MDHEN and CDR2 SYDVKM. This CDR3 is 15 amino acids long.

The chain joins TRBV7-9 to TRBJ2-1, with D possibly matching TRBD2 (6 bases). From germline, CDR1 is SEHNR and CDR2 FQNEAQ (reference sequence). This CDR3 has 15 amino acids. The V and J ends lost 5 bases and 10 bases respectively, with 21 bases between them. CDR3 nucleotide sequence: TGTGCCAGCAGCCACCGGGACTCACCCCCGGCGGAGCAGTTCTTC. Amino acids: CASSHRDSPPAEQFF.

J is TRBJ2-3 and V is TRBV5-1, with 8 nucleotides matching TRBD2. Germline values: CDR1 SGHRS, CDR2 YFSETQ. The V gene end was trimmed by 0 bases and the J gene end by 6 bases; junction bases not matched to a gene: 18. The CDR3 consists of 19 residues. This chain's CDR3 is CASSLGLQGSGRRVDTQYF. The DNA for the CDR3 is TGCGCCAGCAGCTTGGGTCTCCAGGGGAGCGGGAGACGAGTGGATACGCAGTATTTT.

The rearrangement joins TRBV20-1 to TRBJ2-7; D is perhaps TRBD1 (6 bases). The ends were cut back, 6 bases at V and 13 bases at J, with 19 bases in the middle. There are 11 residues in the CDR3. CDR1 DFQATT and CDR2 SNEGSKA come from the germline V gene (reference sequence). In DNA, the CDR3 is TGCAGTGCCGCTTCACAGGGTTATCAATACTTC. It encodes CSAASQGYQYF.

The chain is built from TRBV9 and TRBJ2-5, with D possibly matching TRBD1 (5 bases). V dropped 2 bases and J dropped 1 base, with 15 bases sitting between them. The CDR3 sequence is 16 residues long. Germline V gene data show CDR1 as SGDLS and CDR2 as YYNGEE. CDR3 sequence (DNA): TGTGCCAGCAGCGTTGCAGGACATGCTAGCCAAGAGACCCAGTACTTC. Translating it yields CASSVAGHASQETQYF.

The chain uses TRBV7-9 and TRBJ1-1, with 8 bases lining up with TRBD1. CDR3 size: 15 residues. Germline-derived CDR1 and CDR2 are SEHNR and FQNEAQ (reference sequence). The V gene end was trimmed by 0 bases and the J gene end by 3 bases; junction bases not matched to a gene: 3. The CDR3 DNA reads as TGTGCCAGCAGCTTAGCCCGACAGGGGCACACTGAAGCTTTCTTT. It translates to CASSLARQGHTEAFF.

The rearrangement uses TRBV2 and TRBJ2-3, with 10 bases fitting TRBD2. The J segment lost 4 bases and the V segment lost 3 bases, leaving 4 bases of the junction unmatched. The CDR3 has 15 amino acids. The germline gives CDR1 SNHLY, CDR2 FYNNEI. In DNA, the CDR3 is TGTGCCAGCAGTGAGAGCGGGAGGGCTCCAGATACGCAGTATTTT. This translates into CASSESGRAPDTQYF. The full variable domain, its missing parts supplied by reference TRBV2 and TRBJ2-3, is EPEVTQTPSHQVTQMGQEVILRCVPISNHLYFYWYRQILGQKVEFLVSFYNNEISEKSEIFDDQFSVERPDGSNFTLKIRSTKLEDSAMYFCASSESGRAPDTQYFGPGTRLTVL.

The chain uses TRBV7-9 and TRBJ2-3; TRBD2 matches 11 bases. The CDR3 spans 15 residues. V lost 6 bases, J lost 2 bases, and 4 bases stayed unmatched. CDR1 is SEHNR, CDR2 FQNEAQ, per germline (reference sequence). The CDR3 reads CASRGLAVPTDTQYF. Written as DNA, the CDR3 is TGTGCCAGCAGGGGACTAGCGGTACCCACAGATACGCAGTATTTT.

This sequence joins TRBV28 and TRBJ2-7; no firm D call. The CDR3 is made up of 14 amino acids. The V end was cut by 7 bases, the J end by 4 bases, with 17 bases between. Looked up from germline, CDR1 is MDHEN and CDR2 is SYDVKM. The CDR3, as DNA: TGTGCCAGCACCCATCCCCTAAGAGGATACGAGCAGTACTTC. Its protein product is CASTHPLRGYEQYF. The whole variable domain, filled in from reference TRBV28 and TRBJ2-7, reads DVKVTQSSRYLVKRTGEKVFLECVQDMDHENMFWYRQDPGLGLRLIYFSYDVKMKEKGDIPEGYSVSREKKERFSLILESASTNQTSMYLCASTHPLRGYEQYFGPGTRLTVT.

The chain combines TRBV5-6 with TRBJ2-3; TRBD2 matches 8 bases. The CDR3 contains 16 residues. Germline CDR1 reads SGHDT; CDR2 reads YYEEEE. J lost 6 bases, V lost 4 bases, and 13 bases had no gene match. DNA for the CDR3: TGTGCCAGCAGCCGCGGACTAGCTCCACCGAGCGATACGCAGTATTTT. Its translation is CASSRGLAPPSDTQYF.

The CDR3 here is CASSQGLAGGVTGELFF. CDR3 bases: TGCGCCAGCAGCCAGGGACTAGCGGGAGGGGTCACCGGGGAGCTGTTTTTT. This chain uses TRBV5-1 with TRBJ2-2, with 16 bases that match TRBD2. The germline CDR1 and CDR2 sequences are SGHRS and YFSETQ. V gave up 4 bases and J gave up 4 bases; unmatched junction bases: 4. This CDR3 region has 17 residues. Full variable domain (outside the CDR3, taken from reference TRBV5-1 and TRBJ2-2): KAGVTQTPRYLIKTRGQQVTLSCSPISGHRSVSWYQQTPGQGLQFLFEYFSETQRNKGNFPGRFSGRQFSNSRSEMNVSTLELGDSALYLCASSQGLAGGVTGELFFGEGSRLTVL.

A few counts support this clone. The chain employs TRBV5-6 and TRBJ1-2, with TRBD1 identical over 10 bases. CDR1 SGHDT and CDR2 YYEEEE come from the germline V gene. The CDR3 sequence is 15 residues long. V shed 1 base, J shed 4 bases, and the junction held 4 bases outside the gene matches. The CDR3 loop reads CASSLWDRGSYGYTF. CDR3 DNA sequence: TGTGCCAGCAGCTTGTGGGACAGGGGCAGCTATGGCTACACCTTC.